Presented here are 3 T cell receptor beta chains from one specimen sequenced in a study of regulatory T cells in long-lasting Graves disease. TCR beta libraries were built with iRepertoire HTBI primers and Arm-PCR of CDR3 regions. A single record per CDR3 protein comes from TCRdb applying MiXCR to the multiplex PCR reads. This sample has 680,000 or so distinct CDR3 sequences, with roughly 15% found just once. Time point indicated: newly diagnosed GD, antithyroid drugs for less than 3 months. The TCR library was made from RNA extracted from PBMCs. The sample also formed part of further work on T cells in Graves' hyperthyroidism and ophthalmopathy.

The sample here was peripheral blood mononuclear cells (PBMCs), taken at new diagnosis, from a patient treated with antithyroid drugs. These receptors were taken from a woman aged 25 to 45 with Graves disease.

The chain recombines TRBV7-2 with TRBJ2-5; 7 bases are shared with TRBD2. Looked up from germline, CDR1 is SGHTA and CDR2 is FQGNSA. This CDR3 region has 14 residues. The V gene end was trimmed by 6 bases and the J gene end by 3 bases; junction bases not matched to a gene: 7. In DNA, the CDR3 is TGTGCCAGCAGTTCAGGACTAGTTAAAGAGACCCAGTACTTC. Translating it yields CASSSGLVKETQYF.

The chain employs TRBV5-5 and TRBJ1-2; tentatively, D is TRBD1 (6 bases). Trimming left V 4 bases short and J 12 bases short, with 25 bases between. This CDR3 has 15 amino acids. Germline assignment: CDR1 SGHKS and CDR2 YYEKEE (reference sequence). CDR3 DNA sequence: TGTGCCAGCAGCCTGGGGACGACAGTTGGCGGGGGCCACACCTTC. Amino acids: CASSLGTTVGGGHTF.

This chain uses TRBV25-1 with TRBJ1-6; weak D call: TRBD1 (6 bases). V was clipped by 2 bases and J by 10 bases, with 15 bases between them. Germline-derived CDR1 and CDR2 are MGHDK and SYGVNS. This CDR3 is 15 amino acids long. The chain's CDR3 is CASSEPRGRNSPLHF. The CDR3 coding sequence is TGTGCCAGCAGTGAACCAAGGGGGAGGAACTCACCCCTCCACTTT. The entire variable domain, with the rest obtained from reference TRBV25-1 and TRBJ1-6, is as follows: EADIYQTPRYLVIGTGKKITLECSQTMGHDKMYWYQQDPGMELHLIHYSYGVNSTEKGDLSSESTVSRIRTEHFPLTLESARPSHTSQYLCASSEPRGRNSPLHFGNGTRLTVT.